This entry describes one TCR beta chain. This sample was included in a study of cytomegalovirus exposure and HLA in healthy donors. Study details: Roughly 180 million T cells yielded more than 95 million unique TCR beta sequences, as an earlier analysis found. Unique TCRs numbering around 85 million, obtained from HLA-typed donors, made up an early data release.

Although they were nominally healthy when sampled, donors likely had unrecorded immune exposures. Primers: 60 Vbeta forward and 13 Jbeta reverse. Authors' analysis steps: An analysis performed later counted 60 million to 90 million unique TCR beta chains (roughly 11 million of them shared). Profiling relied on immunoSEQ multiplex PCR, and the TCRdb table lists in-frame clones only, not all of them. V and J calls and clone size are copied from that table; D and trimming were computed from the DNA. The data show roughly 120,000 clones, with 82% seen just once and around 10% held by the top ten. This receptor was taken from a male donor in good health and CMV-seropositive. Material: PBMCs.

CDR3 DNA: TGTGCCAGCAGGAGATTACAGGGGGCGCGGCACACTGAAGCTTTCTTT. Protein: CASRRLQGARHTEAFF. The chain is built from TRBV7-8 and TRBJ1-1; TRBD1 matches at 9 bases. V trimming: 6 bases; J trimming: 3 bases; junction bases outside the gene matches: 11. Per the germline V gene, CDR1 is SGHVS and CDR2 is FQNEAQ. This CDR3 region has 16 residues.